These T cell receptor beta chains were read from a single sample in a study of blood T cell repertoires in COVID-19. Method: immunoSEQ multiplex PCR; TCRdb's copy keeps in-frame clones and lacks some. The sample records roughly 240,000 clones, approximately 85% being singletons. Sequencing used peripheral blood. These receptors originate from a man aged 50-60 years with COVID-19, enrolled during active disease. CDR3s include the opening cysteine and the closing phenylalanine or tryptophan. Fields, in order: clone size, J gene, D gene, V gene, CDR3 DNA, CDR3 protein. The D gene is left open where the match is weak. The listing skips clone size in some rows; elsewhere it reads once, few, many or a size class.

size: .; J: TRBJ1-2; D: TRBD1; V: TRBV6-6; DNA: TGTGCCAGCAGTTCCGGGACAGGGGACCCACTTTATGGCTACACCTTC; CDR3: CASSSGTGDPLYGYTF
size: few; J: TRBJ1-2; D: .; V: TRBV19; DNA: TGTGCCAGTAGTTCGGCTACTCGGGGATACTATGGCTACACCTTC; CDR3: CASSSATRGYYGYTF
size: .; J: TRBJ2-1; D: TRBD1; V: TRBV14; DNA: TGTGCCAGCAGCCAAGATCCGACAGGGGCTTGGAATGAGCAGTTCTTC; CDR3: CASSQDPTGAWNEQFF
size: few; J: TRBJ1-4; D: .; V: TRBV2; DNA: TGTGCCAGCAGTGAAGCGCTCTACGCAACTAATGAAAAACTGTTTTTT; CDR3: CASSEALYATNEKLFF
size: .; J: TRBJ2-3; D: TRBD2; V: TRBV3-1/TRBV3-2; DNA: TGTGCCAGCAGCCAAGGGTCTGCGGGGGGCCGATATACGCAGTATTTT; CDR3: CASSQGSAGGRYTQYF
size: .; J: TRBJ1-1; D: .; V: TRBV9; DNA: TGTGCCAGGACCCCCCGGGAGGGGTCGAGGAACACTGAAGCTTTCTTT; CDR3: CARTPREGSRNTEAFF
size: .; J: TRBJ1-2; D: .; V: TRBV4-3; DNA: TGCGCCAGCAGCCAAGATATCAAAGCGTCGGGTGGTGGCTACACCTTC; CDR3: CASSQDIKASGGGYTF
size: .; J: TRBJ1-5; D: .; V: TRBV4-3; DNA: TGCGCCAGCAGCCAAGAATTGAGGGCGGGTCAGCCCCAGCATTTT; CDR3: CASSQELRAGQPQHF
size: .; J: TRBJ2-5; D: TRBD2; V: TRBV5-8; DNA: TGTGCCAGCAGCATACGGGGGGGGACCCAGTACTTC; CDR3: CASSIRGGTQYF
size: .; J: TRBJ2-5; D: TRBD2; V: TRBV27; DNA: TGTGCCAGCAGTCAGAGGACTAGCGGGACCACGATGGGGACCCAGTACTTC; CDR3: CASSQRTSGTTMGTQYF
size: .; J: TRBJ2-4; D: .; V: TRBV19; DNA: TGTGCCAGTAGTATAACTAGGGCCCCCAAAAACATTCAGTACTTC; CDR3: CASSITRAPKNIQYF
size: .; J: TRBJ2-3; D: .; V: TRBV11-2; DNA: TGTGCCAGCAGCTTAGGTCTAGCTGGGAACACAGATACGCAGTATTTT; CDR3: CASSLGLAGNTDTQYF
size: .; J: TRBJ2-2; D: TRBD2; V: TRBV19; DNA: TGTGCCAGTCGGACTAGCGGGGGCCTTAACACCGGGGAGCTGTTTTTT; CDR3: CASRTSGGLNTGELFF
size: many; J: TRBJ2-1; D: .; V: TRBV19; DNA: TGTGCCAGTAGTATAGGCCGGTACAATGAGCAGTTCTTC; CDR3: CASSIGRYNEQFF
size: .; J: TRBJ1-6; D: .; V: TRBV19; DNA: TGTGCCAGTAGTATAGATCCGAGGGCGAGCTCCTATAATTCACCCCTCCACTTT; CDR3: CASSIDPRASSYNSPLHF
size: .; J: TRBJ2-3; D: TRBD1; V: TRBV10-3; DNA: TGTGCCATCAGCCCCGGGACAGGGGCCCAAGGGGCAGATACGCAGTATTTT; CDR3: CAISPGTGAQGADTQYF
size: .; J: TRBJ1-1; D: TRBD1; V: TRBV5-1; DNA: TGCGCCAGCAGCCACGGACAGGGGGCCTTGAACACTGAAGCTTTCTTT; CDR3: CASSHGQGALNTEAFF
size: .; J: TRBJ1-1; D: TRBD1; V: TRBV2; DNA: TGTGCCGGTAGAGGGGGCCAGGACACTGAAGCTTTCTTT; CDR3: CAGRGGQDTEAFF
size: .; J: TRBJ1-5; D: TRBD1; V: TRBV4-3; DNA: TGCGCCAGCAGCCAAGGTCTAATACCGGGACAGGGGAGGCATCAGCCCCAGCATTTT; CDR3: CASSQGLIPGQGRHQPQHF
size: few; J: TRBJ1-5; D: TRBD1; V: TRBV19; DNA: TGTGCCAGTAGTGCCGACAGGGTTTATAGCAATCAGCCCCAGCATTTT; CDR3: CASSADRVYSNQPQHF
size: once; J: TRBJ2-4; D: .; V: TRBV7-2; DNA: TGTGCCAGCAGCTTAATGGGCGTACTAGCCAAAAACATTCAGTACTTC; CDR3: CASSLMGVLAKNIQYF
size: many; J: TRBJ2-7; D: TRBD2; V: TRBV7-9; DNA: TGTGCCAGCAGCCCCACGGCGCGGGAGGACTACGAGCAGTACTTC; CDR3: CASSPTAREDYEQYF
size: few; J: TRBJ1-5; D: TRBD1; V: TRBV19; DNA: TGTGCCAGTAGTTTGGGACAGGGTGGCAATCAGCCCCAGCATTTT; CDR3: CASSLGQGGNQPQHF
size: once; J: TRBJ1-3; D: .; V: TRBV7-9; DNA: TGTGCCAGCAGCCCGCCACCCGAAGAAGCTATTGGAAACACCATATATTTT; CDR3: CASSPPPEEAIGNTIYF
size: .; J: TRBJ2-7; D: TRBD1; V: TRBV9; DNA: TGTGCCAGCAGCGTGGGGACAGCCTCATACGAGCAGTACTTC; CDR3: CASSVGTASYEQYF
size: .; J: TRBJ2-1; D: TRBD2; V: TRBV7-7; DNA: TGTGCTAGCAGCCTAGGGGAGGGAAGGGGCAATGAGCAGTTCTTC; CDR3: CASSLGEGRGNEQFF
size: few; J: TRBJ1-1; D: TRBD1; V: TRBV29-1; DNA: TGCAGCGTTGAAGGGTTTTTGACAGGGGTGAACACTGAAGCTTTCTTT; CDR3: CSVEGFLTGVNTEAFF
size: .; J: TRBJ2-2; D: TRBD2; V: TRBV5-1; DNA: TGCGCCAGCAGCCCCTTGGGGGGGAGCGGCGGGGAGCTGTTTTTT; CDR3: CASSPLGGSGGELFF
size: .; J: TRBJ2-6; D: .; V: TRBV30; DNA: TGTGCCTGGAGTGTTCCAGGGTTATCCTCTGGGGCCAACGTCCTGACTTTC; CDR3: CAWSVPGLSSGANVLTF
size: .; J: TRBJ1-6; D: TRBD1; V: TRBV18; DNA: TGTGCCAGCTCCCCAGACAGGGTCTCCTCACCCCTCCACTTT; CDR3: CASSPDRVSSPLHF
size: once; J: TRBJ1-2; D: .; V: TRBV19; DNA: TGTGCCAGTAGTCACCGGGTCGCTAACTATGGCTACACCTTC; CDR3: CASSHRVANYGYTF
size: .; J: TRBJ2-7; D: .; V: TRBV7-2; DNA: TGTGCCAGCAGCCCCCAACCCCACGGTACCTACGAGCAGTACTTC; CDR3: CASSPQPHGTYEQYF
size: .; J: TRBJ1-2; D: .; V: TRBV5-1; DNA: TGCGCCAGCAGCTTGGCTGGGGGCGACTATGGCTACACCTTC; CDR3: CASSLAGGDYGYTF
size: .; J: TRBJ1-5; D: .; V: TRBV6-6; DNA: TGTGCCAGCAGTTATTCAGGTTGGGGCAATCAGCCCCAGCATTTT; CDR3: CASSYSGWGNQPQHF
size: .; J: TRBJ2-3; D: TRBD2; V: TRBV14; DNA: TGTGCCAGCAGCCCCTTCTCGGGCGGGGGGAGCACAGATACGCAGTATTTT; CDR3: CASSPFSGGGSTDTQYF
size: .; J: TRBJ2-5; D: .; V: TRBV7-2; DNA: TGTGCCAGCAGCTTTCGCAGCGGAGAGACCCAGTACTTC; CDR3: CASSFRSGETQYF
size: .; J: TRBJ1-5; D: TRBD1; V: TRBV6-6; DNA: TGTGCCAAAGCGACAGGGGACAATAGCAATCAGCCCCAGCATTTT; CDR3: CAKATGDNSNQPQHF
size: .; J: TRBJ1-5; D: TRBD1; V: TRBV6-2/TRBV6-3; DNA: TGTGCCAGCAGTTACGGAGGGGGCTCTCATCAGCCCCAGCATTTT; CDR3: CASSYGGGSHQPQHF
size: .; J: TRBJ2-1; D: .; V: TRBV12-2; DNA: TGTGCAAGTCGCTTTCGACTAGCGGGACCTCCCGGGCGGGAGCAGTTCTTC; CDR3: CASRFRLAGPPGREQFF
size: many; J: TRBJ2-5; D: .; V: TRBV9; DNA: TGTGCCAGCAGCGTAGGGACTATACCTCAGGAGACCCAGTACTTC; CDR3: CASSVGTIPQETQYF
size: .; J: TRBJ1-6; D: TRBD1; V: TRBV5-5; DNA: TGTGCCAGCAGCCTGGGACAGGAAAGTTCACCCCTCCACTTT; CDR3: CASSLGQESSPLHF
size: few; J: TRBJ1-2; D: TRBD1; V: TRBV2; DNA: TGTGCCAGCAGAACCGGGACAGGGGGTGTTAACTATGGCTACACCTTC; CDR3: CASRTGTGGVNYGYTF
size: .; J: TRBJ1-2; D: .; V: TRBV9; DNA: TGTGCCAGCAGCGATAGATGGGGCTACACCTTC; CDR3: CASSDRWGYTF
size: few; J: TRBJ2-7; D: .; V: TRBV7-6; DNA: TGTGCCAGCAGCGACTTCGCGAGCGGCACCTCCTACGAGCAGTACTTC; CDR3: CASSDFASGTSYEQYF
size: .; J: TRBJ2-7; D: .; V: TRBV6-5; DNA: TGTGCCAGCAGTCCAGGGCCGAGCTACGAGCAGTACTTC; CDR3: CASSPGPSYEQYF
size: .; J: TRBJ2-1; D: TRBD1; V: TRBV12-3/TRBV12-4; DNA: TGTGCCAGCAGTACCGACAGGGGGCCCGGCGAGTTCTTC; CDR3: CASSTDRGPGEFF
size: .; J: TRBJ2-3; D: TRBD2; V: TRBV9; DNA: TGTGCCAGCAGCGTAGCCTCGGGAGCGGGGTTTAGCACAGATACGCAGTATTTT; CDR3: CASSVASGAGFSTDTQYF
size: once; J: TRBJ2-7; D: TRBD1; V: TRBV3-1/TRBV3-2; DNA: TGTGCCAGCAGCCCAAAAACCGGGACAGGGGGCGACGAGCAGTACTTC; CDR3: CASSPKTGTGGDEQYF
size: .; J: TRBJ1-2; D: .; V: TRBV25-1; DNA: TGTGCCAGCAGTGTAGACATTCGCTACACCTTC; CDR3: CASSVDIRYTF
size: .; J: TRBJ1-5; D: .; V: TRBV24-1; DNA: TGTGCCACCAGTGACGCGAGGACAGTTGATAGCAATCAGCCCCAGCATTTT; CDR3: CATSDARTVDSNQPQHF
size: .; J: TRBJ2-1; D: TRBD2; V: TRBV15; DNA: TGTGCCACCAGCAGAACTAGCGGGGTCTACAATGAGCAGTTCTTC; CDR3: CATSRTSGVYNEQFF
size: .; J: TRBJ1-6; D: .; V: TRBV5-8; DNA: TGTGCCAGCAGCCTGGAGGGAGTTGTTAATTCACCCCTCCACTTT; CDR3: CASSLEGVVNSPLHF
size: .; J: TRBJ1-1; D: .; V: TRBV19; DNA: TGTGCCAGTAGATATTTGACTGAAGCTTTCTTT; CDR3: CASRYLTEAFF